This T cell receptor (beta chain) was identified during a study of STAT5B mutations in CD4+ large granular lymphocyte leukemia. About this clone: Its antigen is still unknown.

Study results and caveats: Compared with healthy controls (2/35), patient top clones favored TRBV06 (8/27).

Sequencing was performed with immunoSEQ multiplex PCR; in TCRdb, only in-frame clones are kept and a portion is missing. The sample records about 35,000 clones, approximately 67% being singletons. Healthy controls were blood donor buffy coats. Germline lookup yields CDR1 SGHNT and CDR2 YYREEE (reference sequence). Trimming took 4 bases from V and 6 from J, leaving 17 bases between them. CDR3 length: 15 amino acids. The origin of this receptor is a human donor in good health. The sequencing sample was made of CD4+ T cells from blood buffy coats. The chain recombines TRBV5-4 with TRBJ2-1; no reliable D call. Here the CDR3 reads CASSPWGGAFNEQFF. The CDR3 coding sequence is TGTGCCAGCAGCCCCTGGGGTGGTGCCTTCAATGAGCAGTTCTTC.